A single T cell receptor beta chain is shown here with its context. This sample is part of a study of blood T cell repertoires in COVID-19. Across the study: In each case, the material was cDNA or gDNA derived from T cells, B-cell-depleted T cells, or PBMCs.

Seattle participants joined during active infection and were tracked over time. Authors' analysis steps: Reference gene primers were amplified, and this amplification served to estimate nucleated cell counts. Only in-frame clones appear in the TCRdb table, and some are missing; sequencing was by immunoSEQ multiplex PCR. V and J calls and clone size follow that table, whereas D and trimming were derived from the DNA. The data show roughly 350,000 clones, roughly 86% seen once. Sequenced: peripheral blood. This receptor was identified in a woman between 25 and 40 years old with COVID-19, enrolled during active disease.

In DNA, the CDR3 is TGTGCCAGCAGGCCCGACAGGGTGAACACTGAAGCTTTCTTT. Translating it yields CASRPDRVNTEAFF. This sequence joins TRBV6-5 and TRBJ1-1, with 7 bases that match TRBD1. V dropped 6 bases and J dropped 0; count of bases not matched to a gene: 4. CDR1 and CDR2 (germline): MNHEY, SVGAGI. CDR3 length equals 14 residues.